The rows below give T cell receptor beta chains drawn from one sample of a study of cytomegalovirus exposure and HLA in healthy donors. TCRdb's table, derived via immunoSEQ multiplex PCR, lists solely in-frame clones and lacks some. Of some 200,000 clones in the sample, about 86% were seen once. The sample was PBMCs. These receptors were taken from a woman under 30 in good health and CMV-seropositive. Both conserved end residues are part of each CDR3. The D gene is left open where the match is weak. Where a row states a size, it is once, few, many or the class of an expanded clone; other rows omit it.

D: .; size: .; length: 18; V: TRBV2; J: TRBJ1-1; DNA: TGTGCCAGCAGTACCACTAGGATATACAACGATTTGAACACTGAAGCTTTCTTT; CDR3: CASSTTRIYNDLNTEAFF
D: .; size: .; length: 14; V: TRBV12-2; J: TRBJ2-5; DNA: TGTGCAAGTCGCCCGACAGTGTACCAAGAGACCCAGTACTTC; CDR3: CASRPTVYQETQYF
D: .; size: .; length: 14; V: TRBV7-3; J: TRBJ2-1; DNA: TGTGCCAGCAGCTCATGGGGGGGCTCCGATGAGCAGTTCTTC; CDR3: CASSSWGGSDEQFF
D: .; size: .; length: 12; V: TRBV9; J: TRBJ1-2; DNA: TGTGCCAGCTCCAGGGTCTCCTATGGCTACACCTTC; CDR3: CASSRVSYGYTF
D: .; size: .; length: 15; V: TRBV6-4; J: TRBJ2-2; DNA: TGTGCCAGCAGTGAGGAAGGCGGAAACACCGGGGAGCTGTTTTTT; CDR3: CASSEEGGNTGELFF
D: TRBD2; size: .; length: 17; V: TRBV4-2; J: TRBJ2-1; DNA: TGTGCCAGCAGCCAAGTCGGGCGGGGGGCGTCACCCAATGAGCAGTTCTTC; CDR3: CASSQVGRGASPNEQFF
D: TRBD1; size: .; length: 16; V: TRBV11-1; J: TRBJ2-1; DNA: TGTGCCAGCAGCTTCCCGCAGGGGGCGCGGTACAATGAGCAGTTCTTC; CDR3: CASSFPQGARYNEQFF
D: .; size: .; length: 13; V: TRBV7-3; J: TRBJ2-5; DNA: TGTGCCAGCAGTTACGGGACTGGAGAGACCCAGTACTTC; CDR3: CASSYGTGETQYF
D: TRBD1; size: .; length: 14; V: TRBV5-6; J: TRBJ1-2; DNA: TGTGCCAGCACCTCGGGGACAGGGGGGGTTGGCTACACCTTC; CDR3: CASTSGTGGVGYTF
D: .; size: .; length: 14; V: TRBV5-1; J: TRBJ1-2; DNA: TGCGCCAGCAGCTTCAGGGAGGCTAACTATGGCTACACCTTC; CDR3: CASSFREANYGYTF
D: .; size: .; length: 16; V: TRBV9; J: TRBJ1-2; DNA: TGTGCCAGCAGCGCTCTACCCGGTAGGGGGAGTGGTGGCTACACCTTC; CDR3: CASSALPGRGSGGYTF
D: .; size: .; length: 14; V: TRBV6-1; J: TRBJ2-7; DNA: TGTGCCAGCAGTGAAGCCGACAGCTCCTACGAGCAGTACTTC; CDR3: CASSEADSSYEQYF
D: TRBD1; size: .; length: 12; V: TRBV6-5; J: TRBJ2-7; DNA: TGTGCCAGCAGTAAGACAGGGTACGAGCAGTACTTC; CDR3: CASSKTGYEQYF
D: .; size: .; length: 14; V: TRBV6-5; J: TRBJ1-2; DNA: TGTGCCAGCAGTCACGTACAGATTACCATCGGCTACACCTTC; CDR3: CASSHVQITIGYTF
D: .; size: many; length: 15; V: TRBV19; J: TRBJ1-5; DNA: TGTGCCAGTAGTAACGGAGGGGTTAACAATCAGCCCCAGCATTTT; CDR3: CASSNGGVNNQPQHF
D: TRBD1; size: .; length: 14; V: TRBV11-2; J: TRBJ2-7; DNA: TGTGCCAGCAGCCGCCGACAGGGGCACTACGAGCAGTACTTC; CDR3: CASSRRQGHYEQYF
D: TRBD1; size: .; length: 15; V: TRBV9; J: TRBJ1-4; DNA: TGTGCCAGCAGCCGAGGAACAGGGGCGGGGGAAAAACTGTTTTTT; CDR3: CASSRGTGAGEKLFF
D: TRBD2; size: .; length: 14; V: TRBV7-9; J: TRBJ2-2; DNA: TGTGCCAGCAAAAAAGCGGGGGTAACCGGGGAGCTGTTTTTT; CDR3: CASKKAGVTGELFF
D: .; size: .; length: 17; V: TRBV5-5; J: TRBJ2-1; DNA: TGTGCCAGCAGCTTGGTAGGGAGTAGCGGCCCTTACAATGAGCAGTTCTTC; CDR3: CASSLVGSSGPYNEQFF
D: .; size: .; length: 15; V: TRBV6-5; J: TRBJ1-5; DNA: TGTGCCAGCGCTGAAGGATTCGGGGGCAATCAGCCCCAGCATTTT; CDR3: CASAEGFGGNQPQHF
D: .; size: .; length: 14; V: TRBV6-5; J: TRBJ1-5; DNA: TGTGCCAGCAATCTTAAGGGGTCCAATCAGCCCCAGCATTTT; CDR3: CASNLKGSNQPQHF
D: TRBD1; size: .; length: 12; V: TRBV6-1; J: TRBJ2-1; DNA: TGTGCCAGCAGTGCAGACAGGGATGAGCAGTTCTTC; CDR3: CASSADRDEQFF
D: .; size: .; length: 15; V: TRBV29-1; J: TRBJ2-5; DNA: TGCAGCGTTAGCGCCCTCGATCACAACCGCGGGACCCAGTACTTC; CDR3: CSVSALDHNRGTQYF
D: TRBD1; size: once; length: 14; V: TRBV7-9; J: TRBJ2-1; DNA: TGTGCCAGCAGCACTAGACAGGGTAGGAATGAGCAGTTCTTC; CDR3: CASSTRQGRNEQFF
D: .; size: .; length: 13; V: TRBV2; J: TRBJ2-3; DNA: TGTGCCAGCAGTGAAGGAGGGCCAGATACGCAGTATTTT; CDR3: CASSEGGPDTQYF
D: TRBD1; size: .; length: 18; V: TRBV11-2; J: TRBJ2-6; DNA: TGTGCCAGCAGCTCGACCTCCGGGACAGGCTCTGGGGCCAACGTCCTGACTTTC; CDR3: CASSSTSGTGSGANVLTF
D: .; size: .; length: 14; V: TRBV13; J: TRBJ1-1; DNA: TGTGCCAGCAGCTTAGGAGGGGCAGGGGTTGAAGCTTTCTTT; CDR3: CASSLGGAGVEAFF
D: TRBD2; size: .; length: 22; V: TRBV7-3; J: TRBJ2-3; DNA: TGTGCCAGCAGCTTAACCGCGGGAAGCGGACTAGCGGGGGGGCTGTACACAGATACGCAGTATTTT; CDR3: CASSLTAGSGLAGGLYTDTQYF
D: .; size: .; length: 15; V: TRBV27; J: TRBJ2-6; DNA: TGTGCCAGCAGTTTAAGCTTCTCTGGGGCCAACGTCCTGACTTTC; CDR3: CASSLSFSGANVLTF
D: .; size: .; length: 15; V: TRBV9; J: TRBJ2-7; DNA: TGTGCCAGCAGCGTAGGGCCAGGGAACCCCTACGAGCAGTACTTC; CDR3: CASSVGPGNPYEQYF
D: TRBD1; size: .; length: 16; V: TRBV4-1; J: TRBJ1-2; DNA: TGCGCCAGCAGCCAAGAGCTGACAGGGCGTCACTATGGCTACACCTTC; CDR3: CASSQELTGRHYGYTF
D: .; size: .; length: 13; V: TRBV6-5; J: TRBJ2-7; DNA: TGTGCCAGCAGTGCCCCAGGGGGGTACGAGCAGTACTTC; CDR3: CASSAPGGYEQYF
D: TRBD1; size: .; length: 17; V: TRBV14; J: TRBJ1-1; DNA: TGTGCCAGCAGCCAAGTTGGACGACAGGGAATGAACACTGAAGCTTTCTTT; CDR3: CASSQVGRQGMNTEAFF
D: .; size: once; length: 14; V: TRBV5-4; J: TRBJ2-5; DNA: TGTGCCAGCAGCCTTGAGGGGGGGCAAGAGACCCAGTACTTC; CDR3: CASSLEGGQETQYF
D: .; size: .; length: 14; V: TRBV5-1; J: TRBJ2-7; DNA: TGCGCCAGCAGCTTGGGACAGTCGGCAACCGAGCAGTACTTC; CDR3: CASSLGQSATEQYF
D: .; size: .; length: 16; V: TRBV9; J: TRBJ1-2; DNA: TGTGCCAGCAGGGGACTGGGGGGTCCGGAGGGATATGGCTACACCTTC; CDR3: CASRGLGGPEGYGYTF
D: TRBD1; size: .; length: 16; V: TRBV18; J: TRBJ2-3; DNA: TGTGCCAGCTCACCGACACCGGGACAGGGGGCAGATACGCAGTATTTT; CDR3: CASSPTPGQGADTQYF
D: .; size: .; length: 13; V: TRBV28; J: TRBJ2-2; DNA: TGTGCCAGCAACCTAAGGAACACCGGGGAGCTGTTTTTT; CDR3: CASNLRNTGELFF
D: .; size: .; length: 21; V: TRBV5-1; J: TRBJ1-2; DNA: TGCGCCAGCAGCTCATTCCTACTTCCAGGGGTGAGGAGTGAATCTAACCATGGCTACACCTTC; CDR3: CASSSFLLPGVRSESNHGYTF
D: TRBD1; size: .; length: 17; V: TRBV19; J: TRBJ1-4; DNA: TGTGCCAGTAGTATAGGCACAGGGACAGGAACTAATGAAAAACTGTTTTTT; CDR3: CASSIGTGTGTNEKLFF
D: TRBD1; size: few; length: 14; V: TRBV5-6; J: TRBJ2-7; DNA: TGTGCCAGCAGCACGACAGGGGCTGGCTACGAGCAGTACTTC; CDR3: CASSTTGAGYEQYF
D: .; size: once; length: 16; V: TRBV7-2; J: TRBJ2-5; DNA: TGTGCCAGCAGCTTTATCCCTCTGGGGCTTGAAGAGACCCAGTACTTC; CDR3: CASSFIPLGLEETQYF
D: TRBD2; size: .; length: 15; V: TRBV4-1; J: TRBJ2-3; DNA: TGCGCCAGCAGCCAAGATGGGCTAGCGGGAGATACGCAGTATTTT; CDR3: CASSQDGLAGDTQYF
D: .; size: .; length: 12; V: TRBV4-1; J: TRBJ2-4; DNA: TGCGCCAGCAGCCAAGTCACGGGGGTTCAGTACTTC; CDR3: CASSQVTGVQYF
D: .; size: .; length: 15; V: TRBV9; J: TRBJ2-3; DNA: TGTGCCAGCAGCGTATACGGGGATCTCACAGATACGCAGTATTTT; CDR3: CASSVYGDLTDTQYF
D: .; size: .; length: 15; V: TRBV4-3; J: TRBJ2-7; DNA: TGCGCCAGCAGCCAAGACGGGACAACCTCCTACGAGCAGTACTTC; CDR3: CASSQDGTTSYEQYF
D: .; size: .; length: 16; V: TRBV12-5; J: TRBJ2-5; DNA: TGTGCTAGTGGTTTGGTAATTGGGGGTAGGGGGGAGACCCAGTACTTC; CDR3: CASGLVIGGRGETQYF
D: .; size: once; length: 15; V: TRBV7-6; J: TRBJ1-1; DNA: TGTGCCAGCAGCCGGGGGGGAGGATCGAACACTGAAGCTTTCTTT; CDR3: CASSRGGGSNTEAFF
D: .; size: .; length: 11; V: TRBV27; J: TRBJ2-2; DNA: TGTGCCAGCAGTTTCGCCGGGGAGCTGTTTTTT; CDR3: CASSFAGELFF
D: .; size: few; length: 14; V: TRBV9; J: TRBJ1-5; DNA: TGTGCCAGCAGCGCTAGCTCGGGCTTCCAGCCCCAGCATTTT; CDR3: CASSASSGFQPQHF
D: .; size: .; length: 13; V: TRBV27; J: TRBJ1-6; DNA: TGTGCCAGCCGGGACACGTATAATTCACCCCTCCACTTT; CDR3: CASRDTYNSPLHF
D: TRBD1; size: .; length: 17; V: TRBV4-3; J: TRBJ2-3; DNA: TGCGCCAGCAGCCAAGAATTTGGACAGGGATACACAGATACGCAGTATTTT; CDR3: CASSQEFGQGYTDTQYF
D: .; size: .; length: 17; V: TRBV12-5; J: TRBJ1-5; DNA: TGTGCTAGTGGTTTGGATAAAACAGAGATAACCTATCAGCCCCAGCATTTT; CDR3: CASGLDKTEITYQPQHF